The source of this T cell receptor (beta chain) is a study of cytomegalovirus exposure and HLA in healthy donors. Study-wide findings and caveats: Overall, approximately 150 TCR beta chains were annotated as cytomegalovirus-associated.

The germline gives CDR1 GTSNPN, CDR2 SVGIG (reference sequence). Trimming removed 2 bases from V and 10 bases from J, with 12 bases in between. The CDR3 has 13 residues. About this clone itself: Its antigen is not identified.

A multiplex PCR was run with 60 Vbeta primers and 13 Jbeta primers. Repertoires were generated with immunoSEQ multiplex PCR, while TCRdb's copy carries only in-frame clones and drops some. This sample has around 96,000 clones, with around four fifths found just once. The sequencing sample was made of PBMCs. The sequence was obtained from a young man in good health and CMV-seropositive. This sequence joins TRBV30 and TRBJ1-6; D is possibly TRBD1 (5 bases). The CDR3: CAWSLREGSPLHF. CDR3 DNA: TGTGCCTGGAGTCTGAGGGAGGGGTCACCCCTCCACTTT.